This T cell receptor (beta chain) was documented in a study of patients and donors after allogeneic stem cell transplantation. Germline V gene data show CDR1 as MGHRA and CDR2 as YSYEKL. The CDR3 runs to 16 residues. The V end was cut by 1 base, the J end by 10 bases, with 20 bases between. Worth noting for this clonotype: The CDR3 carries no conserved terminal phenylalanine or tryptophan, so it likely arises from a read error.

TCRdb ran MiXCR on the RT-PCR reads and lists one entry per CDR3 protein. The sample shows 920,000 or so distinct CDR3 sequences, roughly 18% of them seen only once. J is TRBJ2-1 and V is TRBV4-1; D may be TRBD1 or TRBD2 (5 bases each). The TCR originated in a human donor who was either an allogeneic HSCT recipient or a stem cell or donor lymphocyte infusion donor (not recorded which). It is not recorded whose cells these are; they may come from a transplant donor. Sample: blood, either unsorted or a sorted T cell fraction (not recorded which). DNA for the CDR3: TGCGCCAGCAGCCAAGTTCCGGGACCCCCCTTTAGAGAGCAGTTCTAC. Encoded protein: CASSQVPGPPFREQFY.